This record concerns one TCR beta chain sequence. Its specificity is not known. Sequencing was at survey level. The assay was immunoSEQ multiplex PCR, and TCRdb's table has in-frame clones only and misses some. The profile shows some 4,900 clones, roughly nine tenths of them singletons. This entry belongs to a study of pediatric ulcerative colitis. General study points: In rectum, acute severe colitis had expanded clones and less diversity. Blood-rectal clonal overlap within each person was significantly higher in ulcerative colitis patients than controls.

No immunosuppressive drugs were given to ulcerative colitis patients before diagnostic colonoscopy. The TCR comes from a boy aged 5-17 years with mild ulcerative colitis. Sequenced material: blood.

The CDR3 DNA reads TGTGCCAGCAGTGAAGACGAAAAACTGTTTTTT. Translated: CASSEDEKLFF. The gene calls are TRBV2 and TRBJ1-4; D is unresolved. The CDR3 is 11 amino acids. V was trimmed by 1 base and J by 8 bases, leaving 2 bases between them. From germline, CDR1 is SNHLY and CDR2 FYNNEI.